The 6 T cell receptor beta chains below come from one sample, sequenced in a study of blood T cells in healthy people across ages. With a J-beta primer mix and a sample-barcoded 5' primer, a second PCR ran roughly 6 to 11 cycles. TCRdb reprocessed the 5' RACE reads via MiXCR and lists one record per CDR3 protein. The sample yields about 1,600,000 distinct CDR3 sequences, 42% seen once. The specimen was blood. The receptors here all came from a woman under 30 in good health.

The table lists this clonotype with a few counts. The chain employs TRBV19 and TRBJ1-2; no clear D gene. CDR1 is LNHDA, CDR2 SQIVND, per germline (reference sequence). V lost 6 bases and J 5 bases, leaving 19 bases between the germline ends. The CDR3 runs to 15 residues. The CDR3 sequence is CASSLTSRPNYGYTF. CDR3 sequence (DNA): TGTGCCAGTAGCCTGACGAGCCGGCCAAATTATGGCTACACCTTC.

In its sample, this clonotype was seen once. This chain uses TRBV4-2 with TRBJ1-2; D ambiguous. CDR3 length equals 14 residues. V was cut by 1 base and J by 6 bases, with 12 bases left in between. Germline assignment: CDR1 LGHNA and CDR2 YNFKEQ. The CDR3 loop reads CASSQGSSADGYTF. The CDR3 DNA is TGTGCCAGCAGCCAAGGAAGTTCAGCTGATGGCTACACCTTC.

V gene TRBV18 combines with J gene TRBJ2-1, with 8 bases that match TRBD1. The trim removed 5 bases at V and 11 bases at J, leaving 17 bases unmatched. The CDR3 contains 16 residues. The germline CDR1 and CDR2 sequences are KGHSH and LQKENI. The CDR3 reads CASSASGGGEQSKQFF. In nucleotides, the CDR3 is TGTGCCAGCTCAGCCTCAGGGGGCGGTGAACAGTCTAAGCAGTTCTTC.

On this clonotype itself: This may come from a read error, since a much larger clone is one base off. The rearrangement uses TRBV10-3 and TRBJ2-3; 7 positions match TRBD2. Germline V gene lookup returns CDR1 ENHRY and CDR2 SYGVKD. V lost 4 bases to trimming and J lost 4 bases; unmatched junction nucleotides: 8. The CDR3 runs 15 residues. Written as DNA, the CDR3 is TGTGCCATCAGTGGACTAGCTCTTAAGGCAGATACGCAGTATTTT. The encoded protein is CAISGLALKADTQYF.

This chain joins TRBV25-1 and TRBJ1-3; D possibly corresponds to TRBD1 (5 bases). Germline lookup yields CDR1 MGHDK and CDR2 SYGVNS. Trimming removed 7 bases from V and 0 bases from J, with 13 bases in between. The CDR3 has 15 amino acids. CDR3: CASTQGTNSGNTIYF. CDR3 in DNA: TGTGCCAGCACCCAAGGGACGAACTCTGGAAACACCATATATTTT.

The chain joins TRBV29-1 to TRBJ1-1; D might be TRBD1 (5 bases). The germline gives CDR1 SQVTM, CDR2 ANQGSEA. The V gene lost 5 bases and the J gene lost 3 bases, with 10 bases spanning the gap. The CDR3 consists of 12 residues. The CDR3 coding sequence is TGCAGCGTTTCTACAGGATACACTGAAGCTTTCTTT. This encodes CSVSTGYTEAFF.